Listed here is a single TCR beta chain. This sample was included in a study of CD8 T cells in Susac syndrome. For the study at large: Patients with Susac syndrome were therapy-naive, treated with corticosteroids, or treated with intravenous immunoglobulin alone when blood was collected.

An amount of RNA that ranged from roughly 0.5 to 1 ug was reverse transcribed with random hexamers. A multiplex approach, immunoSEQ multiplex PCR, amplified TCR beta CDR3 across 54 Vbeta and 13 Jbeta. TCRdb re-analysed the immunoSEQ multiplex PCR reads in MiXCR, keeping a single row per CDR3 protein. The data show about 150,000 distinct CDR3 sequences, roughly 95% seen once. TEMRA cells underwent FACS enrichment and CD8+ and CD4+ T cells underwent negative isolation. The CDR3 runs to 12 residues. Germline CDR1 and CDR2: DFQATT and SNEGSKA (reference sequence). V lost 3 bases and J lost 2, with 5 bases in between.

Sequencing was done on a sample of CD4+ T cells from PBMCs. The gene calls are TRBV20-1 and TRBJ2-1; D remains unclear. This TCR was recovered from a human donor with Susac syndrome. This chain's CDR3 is CSARATYNEQFF. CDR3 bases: TGCAGTGCTAGGGCTACCTACAATGAGCAGTTCTTC.